A selection of T cell receptor beta chains follows, all from one sample in a study of T cell responses to AZD1222 COVID-19 vaccine. Profiled with immunoSEQ multiplex PCR; TCRdb holds only in-frame clones, not every one. The sample records about 150,000 clones, about nine tenths being singletons. Sequenced material: peripheral blood, taken on day 0 of AZD1222 vaccination. The receptors here all came from an adult in good health. Each CDR3 is given with its conserved first and last residue. Each record gives: J gene, V gene, clone size, D gene, CDR3 protein, CDR3 DNA. The D gene is left open where the match is weak. A clone size is listed for some rows: how often the clone was seen (once, few, many), or a class if it is expanded.

J gene: TRBJ2-7; V gene: TRBV4-1; clone size: .; D gene: .; CDR3 protein: CASSPQKDKPYEQYF; CDR3 DNA: TGCGCCAGCAGCCCCCAAAAGGACAAACCCTACGAGCAGTACTTC
J gene: TRBJ2-3; V gene: TRBV9; clone size: .; D gene: TRBD2; CDR3 protein: CASSLLGLAGGLDTTDTQYF; CDR3 DNA: TGTGCCAGCAGCTTACTAGGACTAGCGGGGGGACTAGATACCACAGATACGCAGTATTTT
J gene: TRBJ1-2; V gene: TRBV7-3; clone size: .; D gene: TRBD1; CDR3 protein: CASSPRQGSDLRGYTF; CDR3 DNA: TGTGCCAGCAGCCCCCGACAGGGGTCGGATCTGCGTGGCTACACCTTC
J gene: TRBJ1-3; V gene: TRBV4-1; clone size: .; D gene: .; CDR3 protein: CASSQSFSHSGNTIYF; CDR3 DNA: TGCGCCAGCAGCCAATCTTTCAGCCACTCTGGAAACACCATATATTTT
J gene: TRBJ1-5; V gene: TRBV27; clone size: .; D gene: .; CDR3 protein: CASSDQRQAGQPQHF; CDR3 DNA: TGTGCCAGCAGTGACCAAAGACAGGCTGGTCAGCCCCAGCATTTT
J gene: TRBJ2-1; V gene: TRBV21-1; clone size: .; D gene: .; CDR3 protein: CASSKVIIAESSYNEQFF; CDR3 DNA: TGTGCCAGCAGCAAAGTGATAATAGCGGAGAGCTCCTACAATGAGCAGTTCTTC
J gene: TRBJ1-2; V gene: TRBV7-2; clone size: .; D gene: .; CDR3 protein: CASSLLEARGYTF; CDR3 DNA: TGTGCCAGCAGCTTACTTGAGGCTCGGGGCTACACCTTC
J gene: TRBJ2-7; V gene: TRBV4-1; clone size: .; D gene: TRBD2; CDR3 protein: CASSQEPASGTYEQYF; CDR3 DNA: TGCGCCAGCAGCCAAGAACCCGCTAGCGGGACCTACGAGCAGTACTTC
J gene: TRBJ1-1; V gene: TRBV11-2; clone size: .; D gene: .; CDR3 protein: CASSLDWGATEAFF; CDR3 DNA: TGTGCCAGCAGCTTAGATTGGGGGGCCACTGAAGCTTTCTTT
J gene: TRBJ1-3; V gene: TRBV9; clone size: .; D gene: .; CDR3 protein: CASSVGSGNTIYF; CDR3 DNA: TGTGCCAGCAGCGTAGGTTCCGGAAACACCATATATTTT
J gene: TRBJ1-1; V gene: TRBV15; clone size: .; D gene: .; CDR3 protein: CATSSRGTMNTEAFF; CDR3 DNA: TGTGCCACCAGCTCCAGGGGCACCATGAACACTGAAGCTTTCTTT
J gene: TRBJ2-5; V gene: TRBV5-4; clone size: .; D gene: .; CDR3 protein: CASSSFQETQYF; CDR3 DNA: TGTGCCAGCAGCTCCTTCCAAGAGACCCAGTACTTC
J gene: TRBJ1-5; V gene: TRBV19; clone size: .; D gene: .; CDR3 protein: CASSARTENQPQHF; CDR3 DNA: TGTGCCAGTAGCGCCCGGACAGAGAATCAGCCCCAGCATTTT
J gene: TRBJ1-5; V gene: TRBV28; clone size: .; D gene: .; CDR3 protein: CASSSRGRRNQPQHF; CDR3 DNA: TGTGCCAGCAGTTCCAGGGGACGGCGCAATCAGCCCCAGCATTTT
J gene: TRBJ2-5; V gene: TRBV18; clone size: .; D gene: TRBD1; CDR3 protein: CASSPETGNPLQETQYF; CDR3 DNA: TGTGCCAGCTCACCAGAGACAGGGAATCCACTCCAAGAGACCCAGTACTTC
J gene: TRBJ1-1; V gene: TRBV7-6; clone size: .; D gene: .; CDR3 protein: CASSKRLDATYTEAFF; CDR3 DNA: TGTGCCAGCAGCAAGCGGCTGGACGCAACTTACACTGAAGCTTTCTTT
J gene: TRBJ1-3; V gene: TRBV27; clone size: .; D gene: .; CDR3 protein: CASSLTSGNTIYF; CDR3 DNA: TGTGCCAGCAGTCTCACGTCTGGAAACACCATATATTTT
J gene: TRBJ1-1; V gene: TRBV2; clone size: once; D gene: TRBD1; CDR3 protein: CASSLEGAVYTEAFF; CDR3 DNA: TGTGCCAGCAGTCTCGAGGGGGCGGTTTACACTGAAGCTTTCTTT
J gene: TRBJ2-3; V gene: TRBV7-3; clone size: .; D gene: .; CDR3 protein: CASSFYSDTQYF; CDR3 DNA: TGTGCCAGCAGCTTCTATTCAGATACGCAGTATTTT
J gene: TRBJ2-3; V gene: TRBV29-1; clone size: .; D gene: .; CDR3 protein: CSVTVGTDTQYF; CDR3 DNA: TGCAGCGTTACCGTAGGCACAGATACGCAGTATTTT
J gene: TRBJ1-2; V gene: TRBV5-1; clone size: .; D gene: .; CDR3 protein: CASSMLPSGVRNYGYTF; CDR3 DNA: TGCGCCAGCAGCATGCTGCCTTCAGGGGTGCGTAACTATGGCTACACCTTC
J gene: TRBJ1-1; V gene: TRBV18; clone size: .; D gene: .; CDR3 protein: CASSPFTGVGPSEAFF; CDR3 DNA: TGTGCCAGCTCACCATTCACAGGTGTGGGTCCGTCTGAAGCTTTCTTT
J gene: TRBJ2-7; V gene: TRBV7-2; clone size: .; D gene: TRBD2; CDR3 protein: CASSLVTTSGGEQYF; CDR3 DNA: TGTGCCAGCAGCTTAGTTACTACTAGCGGGGGCGAGCAGTACTTC
J gene: TRBJ2-7; V gene: TRBV27; clone size: .; D gene: TRBD2; CDR3 protein: CASSLSSGLDYEQYF; CDR3 DNA: TGTGCCAGCAGTTTGTCTAGCGGGCTGGACTACGAGCAGTACTTC
J gene: TRBJ1-2; V gene: TRBV21-1; clone size: once; D gene: .; CDR3 protein: CASSGGGGYNYGYTF; CDR3 DNA: TGTGCCAGCAGCGGGGGAGGGGGTTATAACTATGGCTACACCTTC
J gene: TRBJ1-6; V gene: TRBV5-6; clone size: .; D gene: .; CDR3 protein: CASSLFLGQGKYNSPLHF; CDR3 DNA: TGTGCCAGCAGCTTGTTCCTTGGGCAGGGGAAGTATAATTCACCCCTCCACTTT
J gene: TRBJ2-7; V gene: TRBV18; clone size: .; D gene: .; CDR3 protein: CASSPDLREQYF; CDR3 DNA: TGTGCCAGCTCACCAGACCTTCGAGAGCAGTACTTC
J gene: TRBJ1-1; V gene: TRBV18; clone size: few; D gene: .; CDR3 protein: CASSPYDSLNTEAFF; CDR3 DNA: TGTGCCAGCTCACCCTACGACAGTCTGAACACTGAAGCTTTCTTT
J gene: TRBJ1-1; V gene: TRBV7-2; clone size: .; D gene: .; CDR3 protein: CASSFSNTEAFF; CDR3 DNA: TGTGCCAGCAGCTTTTCGAACACTGAAGCTTTCTTT
J gene: TRBJ1-1; V gene: TRBV7-9; clone size: .; D gene: .; CDR3 protein: CASSPELPNTEAFF; CDR3 DNA: TGTGCCAGCAGCCCGGAGTTACCGAACACTGAAGCTTTCTTT
J gene: TRBJ2-7; V gene: TRBV6-5; clone size: .; D gene: .; CDR3 protein: CASKSSYEQYF; CDR3 DNA: TGTGCCAGCAAAAGCTCCTACGAGCAGTACTTC
J gene: TRBJ1-1; V gene: TRBV5-1; clone size: .; D gene: .; CDR3 protein: CASSSATDLNTEAFF; CDR3 DNA: TGCGCCAGCAGCTCCGCGACAGACTTGAACACTGAAGCTTTCTTT
J gene: TRBJ2-7; V gene: TRBV18; clone size: .; D gene: .; CDR3 protein: CASSPDPGAGEQYF; CDR3 DNA: TGTGCCAGCTCACCGGACCCAGGGGCTGGGGAGCAGTACTTC
J gene: TRBJ1-3; V gene: TRBV15; clone size: .; D gene: .; CDR3 protein: CATSRDRESSGNTIYF; CDR3 DNA: TGTGCCACCAGCAGAGATAGGGAAAGCTCTGGAAACACCATATATTTT
J gene: TRBJ2-3; V gene: TRBV18; clone size: .; D gene: TRBD1; CDR3 protein: CASSRKDRGESDTQYF; CDR3 DNA: TGTGCCAGCTCTCGAAAGGACAGGGGCGAGTCAGATACGCAGTATTTT
J gene: TRBJ1-1; V gene: TRBV15; clone size: .; D gene: .; CDR3 protein: CATSTTGRMNTEAFF; CDR3 DNA: TGTGCCACCAGCACAACCGGACGGATGAACACTGAAGCTTTCTTT
J gene: TRBJ1-1; V gene: TRBV7-8; clone size: .; D gene: .; CDR3 protein: CASSLLGGKRTEAFF; CDR3 DNA: TGTGCCAGCAGCTTATTGGGCGGGAAGCGGACTGAAGCTTTCTTT
J gene: TRBJ2-7; V gene: TRBV6-1; clone size: once; D gene: .; CDR3 protein: CASSETHRSSYEQYF; CDR3 DNA: TGTGCCAGCAGTGAAACCCACAGGAGCTCCTACGAGCAGTACTTC
J gene: TRBJ1-3; V gene: TRBV5-1; clone size: .; D gene: .; CDR3 protein: CASSAGAGPSGNTIYF; CDR3 DNA: TGCGCCAGCAGCGCAGGAGCAGGACCTTCTGGAAACACCATATATTTT
J gene: TRBJ2-5; V gene: TRBV11-2; clone size: .; D gene: .; CDR3 protein: CASSLQGSETQYF; CDR3 DNA: TGTGCCAGCAGCTTACAGGGATCGGAGACCCAGTACTTC
J gene: TRBJ2-5; V gene: TRBV6-6; clone size: once; D gene: TRBD2; CDR3 protein: CASSLASGGQETQYF; CDR3 DNA: TGTGCCAGCAGTTTAGCTAGCGGGGGGCAAGAGACCCAGTACTTC
J gene: TRBJ2-7; V gene: TRBV5-1; clone size: .; D gene: TRBD2; CDR3 protein: CASSPGTSRKEQYF; CDR3 DNA: TGCGCCAGCAGCCCGGGGACTAGCCGAAAGGAGCAGTACTTC
J gene: TRBJ2-1; V gene: TRBV9; clone size: .; D gene: .; CDR3 protein: CASSVGAIRANEQFF; CDR3 DNA: TGTGCCAGCAGCGTAGGCGCTATCCGCGCCAATGAGCAGTTCTTC
J gene: TRBJ2-7; V gene: TRBV28; clone size: .; D gene: TRBD2; CDR3 protein: CASTLTAGGPYEQYF; CDR3 DNA: TGTGCCAGCACACTAACGGCGGGGGGACCCTACGAGCAGTACTTC
J gene: TRBJ1-2; V gene: TRBV2; clone size: .; D gene: .; CDR3 protein: CASSVERAPGYTF; CDR3 DNA: TGTGCCAGCAGTGTCGAGAGGGCCCCTGGCTACACCTTC
J gene: TRBJ1-1; V gene: TRBV27; clone size: .; D gene: .; CDR3 protein: CASSPGRGSYTEAFF; CDR3 DNA: TGTGCCAGCAGTCCCGGCCGGGGCTCTTACACTGAAGCTTTCTTT
J gene: TRBJ1-4; V gene: TRBV9; clone size: .; D gene: TRBD1; CDR3 protein: CASSVSLQGAGTNEKLFF; CDR3 DNA: TGTGCCAGCAGCGTGTCGCTTCAGGGGGCCGGCACTAATGAAAAACTGTTTTTT
J gene: TRBJ1-1; V gene: TRBV10-3; clone size: .; D gene: TRBD1; CDR3 protein: CAISEGTGMNTEAFF; CDR3 DNA: TGTGCCATCAGTGAGGGGACAGGGATGAACACTGAAGCTTTCTTT
J gene: TRBJ1-1; V gene: TRBV6-5; clone size: .; D gene: .; CDR3 protein: CASTMGTWNTEAFF; CDR3 DNA: TGTGCCAGCACTATGGGGACATGGAACACTGAAGCTTTCTTT
J gene: TRBJ2-2; V gene: TRBV11-2; clone size: .; D gene: TRBD2; CDR3 protein: CASTLEGLAGAWYTGELFF; CDR3 DNA: TGTGCCAGCACACTAGAGGGTCTAGCGGGAGCTTGGTACACCGGGGAGCTGTTTTTT
J gene: TRBJ1-6; V gene: TRBV11-2; clone size: .; D gene: TRBD1; CDR3 protein: CASSSELGGSLVSPLHF; CDR3 DNA: TGTGCCAGCAGCTCCGAATTAGGGGGCTCGTTGGTTTCACCCCTCCACTTT
J gene: TRBJ1-2; V gene: TRBV6-4; clone size: once; D gene: .; CDR3 protein: CASSPLANYGYTF; CDR3 DNA: TGTGCCAGCAGTCCGCTCGCTAACTATGGCTACACCTTC
J gene: TRBJ2-3; V gene: TRBV7-2; clone size: .; D gene: .; CDR3 protein: CASSPTAASTDTQYF; CDR3 DNA: TGTGCCAGCAGCCCAACGGCAGCGAGCACAGATACGCAGTATTTT
J gene: TRBJ1-2; V gene: TRBV2; clone size: few; D gene: TRBD1; CDR3 protein: CASRETGGGGYGYTF; CDR3 DNA: TGTGCCAGCAGGGAAACAGGGGGCGGCGGCTATGGCTACACCTTC
J gene: TRBJ1-1; V gene: TRBV7-2; clone size: .; D gene: .; CDR3 protein: CASSQGPRTEAFF; CDR3 DNA: TGTGCCAGCAGCCAGGGACCCCGGACTGAAGCTTTCTTT